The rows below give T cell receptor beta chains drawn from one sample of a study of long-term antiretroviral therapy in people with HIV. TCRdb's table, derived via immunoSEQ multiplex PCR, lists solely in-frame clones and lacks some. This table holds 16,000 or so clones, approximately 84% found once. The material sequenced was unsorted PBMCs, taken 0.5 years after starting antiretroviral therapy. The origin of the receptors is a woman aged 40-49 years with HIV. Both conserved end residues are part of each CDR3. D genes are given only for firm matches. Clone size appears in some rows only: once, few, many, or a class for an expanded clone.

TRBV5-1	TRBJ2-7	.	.	CASSVSGTLTYEQYF	TGCGCCAGCAGCGTTTCCGGGACTCTCACCTACGAGCAGTACTTC
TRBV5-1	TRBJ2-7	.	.	CASSLVGGSYEQYF	TGCGCCAGCAGCTTGGTGGGGGGCTCCTACGAGCAGTACTTC
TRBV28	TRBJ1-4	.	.	CASGSDKSDEKLFF	TGTGCCAGCGGGAGTGACAAGTCCGATGAAAAACTGTTTTTT
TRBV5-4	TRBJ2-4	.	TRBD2	CASSSGGPKNIQYF	TGTGCCAGCAGCTCGGGGGGTCCCAAAAACATTCAGTACTTC
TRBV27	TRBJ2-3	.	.	CASSRASTDTQYF	TGTGCCAGCAGCCGTGCTAGCACAGATACGCAGTATTTT
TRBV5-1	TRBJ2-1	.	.	CASRDSYNEQFF	TGCGCCAGCAGGGACTCCTACAATGAGCAGTTCTTC
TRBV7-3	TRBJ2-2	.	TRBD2	CASSFSSGMVAGELFF	TGTGCCAGCAGCTTTTCTAGCGGGATGGTAGCCGGGGAGCTGTTTTTT
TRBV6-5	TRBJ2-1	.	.	CASSWGGWDSEQFF	TGTGCCAGCTCTTGGGGGGGTTGGGACAGTGAGCAGTTCTTC
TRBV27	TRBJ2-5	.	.	CASSLFKGGGRETQYF	TGTGCCAGCAGTTTATTCAAGGGTGGTGGAAGAGAGACCCAGTACTTC
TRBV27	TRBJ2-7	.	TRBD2	CASSLGTSGAEQYF	TGTGCCAGCAGTTTAGGGACTAGCGGGGCCGAGCAGTACTTC
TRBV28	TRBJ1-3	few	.	CASSPGLSSGNTIYF	TGTGCCAGCAGCCCGGGATTAAGCTCTGGAAACACCATATATTTT
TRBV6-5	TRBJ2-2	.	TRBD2	CASRFRGGGELFF	TGTGCCAGCAGGTTCCGGGGGGGCGGGGAGCTGTTTTTT
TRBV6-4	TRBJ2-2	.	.	CASSDWVGELFF	TGTGCCAGCAGTGACTGGGTCGGGGAGCTGTTTTTT
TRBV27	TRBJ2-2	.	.	CASSLFWDTGELFF	TGTGCCAGCAGTTTATTCTGGGACACCGGGGAGCTGTTTTTT